This TCR beta chain stems from a study of CD8+CD57+ T cells in acquired aplastic anemia. The CDR3 contains 15 residues. The trim removed 5 bases at V and 2 bases at J, leaving 1 base unmatched. Germline V gives CDR1 SEHNR, CDR2 FQNEAQ (reference sequence). Genomic DNA served as template for TCR beta VDJ and CDR3 profiling. TCRdb re-analysed the reads in MiXCR, keeping a single row per CDR3 protein. The sample consists of around 190,000 distinct CDR3 sequences, around 59% of them appearing once. This clonotype has a handful of counts. What it binds is not known. Whole-study findings and limits: With respect to CD8+ Simpson's diversity, patients and controls did not differ significantly.

V usage is TRBV7-9 and J usage is TRBJ2-6; 9 nucleotides line up with TRBD2. Sequencing input: sorted CD4+, CD8+, or CD8+CD57+ T cells (not recorded which) from PBMCs. This TCR came from a human donor in good health, serving as a control. This chain's CDR3 is CASSAGGAGANVLTF. The CDR3 bases are TGTGCCAGCAGCGCGGGAGGGGCTGGGGCCAACGTCCTGACTTTC.